The sequence of this TCR beta chain was determined in a study of sequential checkpoint blockade in melanoma. About the study: Arm A got nivolumab then ipilimumab; arm B the reverse, 1:1. After both sequences, patients received maintenance nivolumab.

Measured with immunoSEQ multiplex PCR; TCRdb has only the in-frame clones, and not every one. Among about 32,000 clones listed, 82% were seen once. Trimming took 1 base from V and 3 from J, leaving 9 bases between them. This CDR3 spans 14 amino acids. Germline V gene lookup returns CDR1 MGHRA and CDR2 YSYEKL. Stated treatment: randomized to nivolumab then ipilimumab (arm A) or the reverse (arm B). From thawed PBMCs, live CD3+CD8+ cells negative for CD19 and CD56 were sorted. V is TRBV4-1 and J is TRBJ1-2; D gene unclear. The sample consisted of CD8+ T cells sorted from blood (inferred from file names), taken from a patient given nivolumab and ipilimumab in sequence. This clonotype was obtained from a human donor with melanoma. The CDR3 nucleotides are TGCGCCAGCAGCCAAGTCAACGGAGACTATGGCTACACCTTC. Translating gives CASSQVNGDYGYTF.